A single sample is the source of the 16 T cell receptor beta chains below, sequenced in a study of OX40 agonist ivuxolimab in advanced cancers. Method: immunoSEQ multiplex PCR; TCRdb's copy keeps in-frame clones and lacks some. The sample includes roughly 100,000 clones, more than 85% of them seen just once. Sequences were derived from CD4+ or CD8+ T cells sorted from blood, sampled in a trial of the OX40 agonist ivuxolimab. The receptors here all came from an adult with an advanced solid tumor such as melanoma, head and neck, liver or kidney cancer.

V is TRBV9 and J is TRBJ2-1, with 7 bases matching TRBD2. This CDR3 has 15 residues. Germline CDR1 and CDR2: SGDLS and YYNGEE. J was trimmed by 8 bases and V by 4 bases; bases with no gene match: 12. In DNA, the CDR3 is TGTGCCAGCAGCTTAGAGCCAGCGGGAACGGATGAGCAGTTCTTC. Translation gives CASSLEPAGTDEQFF.

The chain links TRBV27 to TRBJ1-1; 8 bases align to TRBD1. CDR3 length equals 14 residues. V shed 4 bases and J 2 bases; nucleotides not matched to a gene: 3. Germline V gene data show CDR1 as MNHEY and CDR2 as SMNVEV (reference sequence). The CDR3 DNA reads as TGTGCCAGCAGTTCGGACAGGGCTAACACTGAAGCTTTCTTT. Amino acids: CASSSDRANTEAFF.

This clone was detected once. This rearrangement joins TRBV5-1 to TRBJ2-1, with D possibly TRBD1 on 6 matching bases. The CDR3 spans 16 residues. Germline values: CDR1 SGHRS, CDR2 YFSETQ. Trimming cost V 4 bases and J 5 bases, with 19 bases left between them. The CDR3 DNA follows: TGCGCCAGCAGCCCCCCCACAGGGAAAGGGAACAATGAGCAGTTCTTC. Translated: CASSPPTGKGNNEQFF.

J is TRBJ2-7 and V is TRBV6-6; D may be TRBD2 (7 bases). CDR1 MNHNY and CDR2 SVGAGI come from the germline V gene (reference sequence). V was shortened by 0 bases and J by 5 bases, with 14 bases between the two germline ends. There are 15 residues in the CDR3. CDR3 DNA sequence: TGTGCCAGCAGTTACTCTGTCTCGGGGGGCCACGAGCAGTACTTC. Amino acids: CASSYSVSGGHEQYF.

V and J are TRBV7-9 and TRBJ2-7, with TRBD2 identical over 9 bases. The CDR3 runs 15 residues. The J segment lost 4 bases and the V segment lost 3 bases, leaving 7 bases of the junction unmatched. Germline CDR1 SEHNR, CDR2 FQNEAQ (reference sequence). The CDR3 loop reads CASSFEAGGSYEQYF. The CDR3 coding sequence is TGTGCCAGCAGCTTTGAAGCGGGAGGAAGTTACGAGCAGTACTTC.

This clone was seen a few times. The CDR3 loop is CSVAGGEQPQHF. As DNA, the CDR3 is TGCAGCGTTGCCGGGGGGGAGCAGCCCCAGCATTTT. The chain couples TRBV29-1 to TRBJ1-5, with TRBD1 as a possible D gene (5 bases). There are 12 residues in the CDR3. Germline V gives CDR1 SQVTM, CDR2 ANQGSEA. V lost 4 bases and J 7 bases, leaving 11 bases between the germline ends.

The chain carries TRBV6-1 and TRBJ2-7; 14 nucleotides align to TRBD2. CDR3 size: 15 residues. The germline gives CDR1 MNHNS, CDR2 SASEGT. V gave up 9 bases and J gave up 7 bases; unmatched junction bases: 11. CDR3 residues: CARPLRLAGGREQYF. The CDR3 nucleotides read TGTGCCAGACCCCTACGACTAGCGGGAGGGAGGGAGCAGTACTTC.

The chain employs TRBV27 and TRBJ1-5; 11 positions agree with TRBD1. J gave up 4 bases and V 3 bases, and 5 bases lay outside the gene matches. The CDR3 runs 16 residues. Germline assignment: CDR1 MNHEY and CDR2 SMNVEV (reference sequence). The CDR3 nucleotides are TGTGCCAGCAGTTTTAATGGGGACAGGGGGAATCAGCCCCAGCATTTT. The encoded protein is CASSFNGDRGNQPQHF.

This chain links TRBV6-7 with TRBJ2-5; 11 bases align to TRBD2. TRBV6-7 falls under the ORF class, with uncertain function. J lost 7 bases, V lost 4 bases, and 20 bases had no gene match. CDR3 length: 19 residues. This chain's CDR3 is CASSSPTLVSSGRPGTQYF. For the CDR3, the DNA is TGTGCCAGCAGTTCACCGACCCTCGTGTCTAGCGGGAGGCCAGGGACCCAGTACTTC.

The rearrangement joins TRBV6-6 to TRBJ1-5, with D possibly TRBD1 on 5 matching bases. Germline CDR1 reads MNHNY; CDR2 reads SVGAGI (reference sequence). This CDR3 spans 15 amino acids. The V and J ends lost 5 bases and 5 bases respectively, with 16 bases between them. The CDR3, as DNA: TGTGCCAGCAGTGGCCTCCGGGACCCCTATCAGCCCCAGCATTTT. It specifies CASSGLRDPYQPQHF.

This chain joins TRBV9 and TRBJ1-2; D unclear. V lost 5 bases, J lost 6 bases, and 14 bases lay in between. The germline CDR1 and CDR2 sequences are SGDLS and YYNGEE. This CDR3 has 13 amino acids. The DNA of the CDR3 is TGTGCCAGCAGGACATTGGAAAAGGATGGCTACACCTTC. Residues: CASRTLEKDGYTF.

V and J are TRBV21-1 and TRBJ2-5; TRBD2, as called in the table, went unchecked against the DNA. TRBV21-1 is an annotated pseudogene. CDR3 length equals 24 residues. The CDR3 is CASSKVGAGLAGDFWPRTQETQYF. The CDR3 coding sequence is TGTGCCAGCAGCAAAGTCGGGGCGGGACTAGCGGGAGACTTCTGGCCTCGAACCCAAGAGACCCAGTACTTC.

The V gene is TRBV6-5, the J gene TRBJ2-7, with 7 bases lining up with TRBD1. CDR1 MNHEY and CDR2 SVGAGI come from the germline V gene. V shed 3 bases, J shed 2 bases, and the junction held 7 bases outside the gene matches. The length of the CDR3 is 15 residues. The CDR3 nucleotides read TGTGCCAGCAGTTATGGTGACAGGGAAGCCTACGAGCAGTACTTC. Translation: CASSYGDREAYEQYF.

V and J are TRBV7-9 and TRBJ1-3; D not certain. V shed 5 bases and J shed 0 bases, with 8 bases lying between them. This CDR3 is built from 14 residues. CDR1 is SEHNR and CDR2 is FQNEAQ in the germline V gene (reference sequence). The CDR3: CASSIGVSGNTIYF. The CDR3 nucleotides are TGTGCCAGCAGCATCGGAGTCTCTGGAAACACCATATATTTT.

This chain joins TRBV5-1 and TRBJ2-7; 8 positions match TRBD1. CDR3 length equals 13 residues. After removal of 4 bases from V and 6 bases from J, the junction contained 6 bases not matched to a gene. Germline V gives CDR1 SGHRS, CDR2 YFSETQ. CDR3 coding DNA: TGCGCCAGCAGCCCGGTAGACAGGGGCGAGCAGTACTTC. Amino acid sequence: CASSPVDRGEQYF.

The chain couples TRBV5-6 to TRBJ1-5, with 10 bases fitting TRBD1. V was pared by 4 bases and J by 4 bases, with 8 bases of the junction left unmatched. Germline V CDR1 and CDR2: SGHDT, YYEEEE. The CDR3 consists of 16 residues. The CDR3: CASSRRGTGDNQPQHF. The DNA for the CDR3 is TGTGCCAGCAGCCGCCGAGGGACAGGGGATAATCAGCCCCAGCATTTT.